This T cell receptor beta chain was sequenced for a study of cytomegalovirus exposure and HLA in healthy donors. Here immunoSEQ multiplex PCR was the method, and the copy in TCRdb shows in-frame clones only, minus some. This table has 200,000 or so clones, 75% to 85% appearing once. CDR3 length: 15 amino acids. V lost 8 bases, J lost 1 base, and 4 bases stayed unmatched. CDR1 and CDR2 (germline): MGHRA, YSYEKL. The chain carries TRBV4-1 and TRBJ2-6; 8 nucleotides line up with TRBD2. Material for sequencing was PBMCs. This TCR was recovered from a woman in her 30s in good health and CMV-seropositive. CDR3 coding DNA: TGCGCCAGCGCGACTAGCGTGTCTGGGGCCAACGTCCTGACTTTC. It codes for CASATSVSGANVLTF.